What follows describes a single T cell receptor (beta chain). Its specificity is unknown. Using immunoSEQ multiplex PCR, the repertoire was profiled, and TCRdb retains in-frame clones only, with some absent. This sample has tens of thousands of clones; over 85% occur once, and the top ten carry more than 15%. These data belong to a study of chemoradiotherapy in HPV16-positive cancers. The CDR3 is made up of 14 amino acids. Germline CDR1 MNHNS, CDR2 SASEGT. V gave up 8 bases and J gave up 2 bases, with 15 bases separating them. Broader study findings: HPV-responsive T-cell expansion during chemoradiotherapy was linked to improved recurrence-free survival in HPV16-positive patients. Only two HPV16-positive patients supplied the functional HPV-specificity definition.

The TCR comes from a human donor with HPV-associated anogenital cancer. The sequences come from blood, collected from a patient who underwent chemoradiotherapy. The chain combines TRBV6-1 with TRBJ1-1, with a weak D call TRBD1 (5 bases). CDR3 amino acids: CASYLEQVNTEAFF. CDR3 in DNA: TGTGCCAGCTACTTGGAACAGGTCAACACTGAAGCTTTCTTT.